Each of the 14 T cell receptor beta chains below was sequenced from the same sample in a study of vaccination and CD4 T cells after COVID-19. The assay that was used to sequence DNA from cultured CD4+ T cells was the Oncomine TCR Beta short-read assay. TCRdb re-analysed the PCR reads in MiXCR, keeping a single row per CDR3 protein. This table holds over 10,000 distinct CDR3 sequences, over 35% found once. These TCRs' antigens remain unknown. Treatment reported: roughly 10-day PBMC culture with coronavirus spike peptide pools or control peptides (ViraFEST assay). Sequencing was performed on CD4+ T cells from blood, cultured in vitro, taken after SARS-CoV-2 vaccination. Receptors originate from a human donor who had recovered from COVID-19.

V and J are TRBV19 and TRBJ2-1, with TRBD2 identical over 12 bases. This CDR3 has 15 amino acids. CDR1 is LNHDA, CDR2 SQIVND, per germline (reference sequence). The trim removed 5 bases at V and 6 bases at J, leaving 5 bases unmatched. CDR3 region: CASSGGTSGPNEQFF. The CDR3 nucleotides are TGTGCCAGTAGTGGTGGGACTAGCGGGCCCAATGAGCAGTTCTTC. The full variable domain, in which reference TRBV19 and TRBJ2-1 provide the parts outside the CDR3, is DGGITQSPKYLFRKEGQNVTLSCEQNLNHDAMYWYRQDPGQGLRLIYYSQIVNDFQKGDIAEGYSVSREKKESFPLTVTSAQKNPTAFYLCASSGGTSGPNEQFFGPGTRLTVL.

V and J are TRBV10-2 and TRBJ2-7; D uncertain. Trimming pared 10 bases from V and 7 bases from J, leaving 17 bases between. CDR1 is WSHSY, CDR2 SAAADI, per germline. CDR3 length equals 12 residues. CDR3 nucleotide sequence: TGCGCCACCACGCAATCCTTAGGGGAGCAGTACTTC. Translation gives CATTQSLGEQYF.

This clonotype was seen a handful of times. The chain combines TRBV7-2 with TRBJ1-2; 9 positions match TRBD1. V trimming: 5 bases; J trimming: 3 bases; junction bases outside the gene matches: 4. Germline loops: CDR1 SGHTA, CDR2 FQGNSA. The CDR3 runs 14 residues. Here the CDR3 reads CASSTGQGDYGYTF. The CDR3 DNA is TGTGCCAGCAGCACGGGACAGGGTGACTATGGCTACACCTTC.

CDR3 amino acids: CATSIAGPYEQYF. The CDR3 coding sequence is TGTGCCACCAGCATAGCGGGGCCCTACGAGCAGTACTTC. This chain joins TRBV15 and TRBJ2-7; TRBD2 aligns across 8 bases. J lost 2 bases, V lost 4 bases, and 1 base had no gene match. The germline V gene has CDR1 LNHNV and CDR2 YYDKDF (reference sequence). The CDR3 runs 13 residues.

V and J are TRBV10-3 and TRBJ2-2, with 11 bases that match TRBD2. The CDR3 spans 18 residues. V lost 2 bases and J lost 6; bases outside the gene matches: 11. Looked up from germline, CDR1 is ENHRY and CDR2 is SYGVKD. The CDR3 nucleotides read TGTGCCATCAGTGAGACTAGCGGGAGTTTTCTGGAGTCCGGGGAGCTGTTTTTT. Encoded protein: CAISETSGSFLESGELFF.

The sample holds a few counts of this clonotype. This chain uses TRBV5-4 with TRBJ2-5; possible D gene TRBD2, 5 bases. V was shortened by 3 bases and J by 5 bases, with 11 bases between the two germline ends. Looked up from germline, CDR1 is SGHNT and CDR2 is YYREEE (reference sequence). The length of the CDR3 is 13 residues. Here the CDR3 reads CASSSNRGETQYF. The CDR3 nucleotides are TGTGCCAGCAGCTCGAACCGCGGGGAGACCCAGTACTTC.

The chain combines TRBV20-1 with TRBJ2-5; TRBD2 matches at 7 bases. V lost 5 bases, J lost 0 bases, and 9 bases stayed unmatched. This CDR3 is 15 amino acids long. Germline V gene sequence: CDR1 DFQATT, CDR2 SNEGSKA (reference sequence). The CDR3 is CSAQSGEGYQETQYF. In DNA, the CDR3 is TGCAGTGCTCAATCGGGGGAGGGGTACCAAGAGACCCAGTACTTC.

CDR3 in DNA: TGTGCCAGCAGCCGCGGGACCACCGCCATATATTTT. Protein sequence: CASSRGTTAIYF. V and J are TRBV7-6 and TRBJ1-3, with D perhaps matching TRBD1 (5 bases). The V gene lost 5 bases and the J gene lost 11 bases, with 13 bases spanning the gap. In germline, CDR1 is SGHVS, CDR2 FNYEAQ. CDR3 length: 12 amino acids. Filled out from reference TRBV7-6 and TRBJ1-3, the complete variable domain reads GAGVSQSPRYKVTKRGQDVALRCDPISGHVSLYWYRQALGQGPEFLTYFNYEAQQDKSGLPNDRFSAERPEGSISTLTIQRTEQRDSAMYRCASSRGTTAIYFGEGSWLTVV.

The gene calls are TRBV6-1 and TRBJ2-5; 7 bases agree with TRBD1. This CDR3 region has 15 residues. Germline V gene sequence: CDR1 MNHNS, CDR2 SASEGT. V lost 5 bases, J lost 4 bases, and 10 bases stayed unmatched. The CDR3 sequence: CASSTRQGIAETQYF. The CDR3 DNA reads as TGTGCCAGCAGTACAAGACAGGGAATAGCAGAGACCCAGTACTTC.

The chain recombines TRBV27 with TRBJ2-7; the match to TRBD2 covers 11 bases. V lost 6 bases, J lost 2 bases, and 6 bases stayed unmatched. CDR1 is MNHEY and CDR2 is SMNVEV in the germline V gene (reference sequence). CDR3 size: 15 residues. CDR3 nucleotides: TGTGCCAGCAGATCTATTAGCGGGAGGGCCTACGAGCAGTACTTC. Its protein product is CASRSISGRAYEQYF.

The genes are TRBV7-2 and TRBJ2-3, with 13 bases matching TRBD2. The ends lost 4 bases at V and 6 bases at J; junction bases unmatched: 7. This CDR3 is 16 amino acids long. The germline V gene encodes CDR1 SGHTA and CDR2 FQGNSA. CDR3 in DNA: TGTGCCAGCAGCTCCGGACTAGCGGGAGTTGTGGATACGCAGTATTTT. This codes for CASSSGLAGVVDTQYF.

The V and J genes are TRBV6-2 or TRBV6-3 and TRBJ2-7; 14 bases align to TRBD2. CDR1 is MNHEY, CDR2 SVGEGT, per germline. The junction had 11 bases not matched to a gene; V was cut back by 6 bases and J by 4 bases. The CDR3 extends over 17 amino acids. The CDR3, as DNA: TGTGCCAGCAGCATACAGTCGGGACTAGCGGGGGAGTACGAGCAGTACTTC. The encoded protein is CASSIQSGLAGEYEQYF.

This clonotype came up a few times. The chain links TRBV5-4 to TRBJ2-7, with 11 bases aligning to TRBD2. The V gene end was trimmed by 4 bases and the J gene end by 5 bases; junction bases not matched to a gene: 5. From germline, CDR1 is SGHNT and CDR2 YYREEE (reference sequence). CDR3 length: 14 residues. Written as DNA, the CDR3 is TGTGCCAGCAGCGATAGCGGGAGGGACAACGAGCAGTACTTC. As protein: CASSDSGRDNEQYF.

The V call is TRBV5-8, the J call TRBJ2-3, with TRBD2 matching 11 bases. The CDR3 is 15 residues long. V lost 2 bases and J lost 10; bases outside the gene matches: 9. Germline CDR1 reads SGHTS; CDR2 reads YDEGEE. CDR3 loop: CASSFVLAGGLAQYF. The CDR3 DNA reads as TGTGCCAGCAGCTTTGTGCTAGCGGGAGGATTGGCGCAGTATTTT. The variable domain in full, with the rest retrieved from reference TRBV5-8 and TRBJ2-3, is EAGVTQSPTHLIKTRGQQATLRCSPISGHTSVYWYQQALGLGLQFLLWYDEGEERNRGNFPPRFSGRQFPNYSSELNVNALELEDSALYLCASSFVLAGGLAQYFGPGTRLTVL.